The present entry profiles one T cell receptor beta chain with its context. The germline V gene encodes CDR1 MNHNY and CDR2 SVGAGI (reference sequence). V was clipped by 2 bases and J by 7 bases, with 11 bases between them. The CDR3 is made up of 14 amino acids. The data belong to a study of blood T cell repertoires in COVID-19. Looking at the study overall: Both acute and convalescent COVID-19 samples were obtained from the United States, Italy and Spain. Nucleic acid was either cDNA or gDNA, and it came from T cells, B-cell-depleted T cells, or PBMCs.

Original data processing: Counts of nucleated cells, estimated from reference gene primer amplification, were obtained. Using immunoSEQ multiplex PCR, the repertoire was profiled, and TCRdb retains in-frame clones only, with some absent. Clonal size and the V and J genes are those of that table, whereas D and trimming came from the DNA. The sample has about 34,000 clones; roughly 77% are singletons. V and J are TRBV6-6 and TRBJ2-2, with D possibly being TRBD2 (6 bases). The clonotype was recovered from an elderly man with active or convalescent COVID-19. Sequenced sample: peripheral blood. The CDR3 loop is CASSYGGLGGELFF. CDR3 bases: TGTGCCAGCAGTTACGGGGGGTTGGGCGGGGAGCTGTTTTTT.